This T cell receptor beta chain is drawn from a study of PD-L1 blockade in urothelial cancer. Produced via immunoSEQ multiplex PCR; TCRdb's table is partial and in-frame only. The sample has 45,000 to 55,000 clones; under 85% are singletons. Time point described: peripheral blood 6 weeks after treatment start. Anywhere from 1 to 8 samples came from each patient, spanning pretreatment and on-treatment. The germline V gene has CDR1 LNHDA and CDR2 SQIVND (reference sequence). Germline trimming cut 6 bases from V and 9 bases from J; bases unmatched to any gene: 17. This CDR3 is 16 amino acids long. This clonotype was obtained from a man in his forties or fifties with urothelial cancer. This specimen was PBMCs, taken around atezolizumab (anti-PD-L1) treatment. This chain links TRBV19 with TRBJ2-7; 10 bases map to TRBD1. CDR3: CASSSLPGQGGNGQYF. Here the CDR3 DNA reads TGTGCCAGTAGCTCCCTACCTGGACAGGGGGGAAATGGGCAGTACTTC.